A selection of T cell receptor beta chains follows, all from one sample in a study of blood T cell repertoires in COVID-19. Repertoires were generated with immunoSEQ multiplex PCR, while TCRdb's copy carries only in-frame clones and drops some. The data contain under 300,000 clones, more than 65% of them singletons. Sample: peripheral blood. These TCRs come from a man in his forties or fifties who had recovered from COVID-19. The CDR3 runs from the conserved cysteine through the conserved F or W. A D gene is named only where the DNA matches it firmly. Clone sizes are given selectively: once, few, many, or a class where the clone is expanded.

j_call: TRBJ2-3
d_call: .
clone_size: once
v_call: TRBV19
cdr3_aa: CASSIGDTDTQYF
cdr3_nt: TGTGCCAGTAGTATCGGGGACACAGATACGCAGTATTTT

j_call: TRBJ1-5
d_call: .
clone_size: once
v_call: TRBV19
cdr3_aa: CASSSIFNQPQHF
cdr3_nt: TGTGCCAGTAGTTCTATTTTCAATCAGCCCCAGCATTTT

j_call: TRBJ2-2
d_call: .
clone_size: once
v_call: TRBV5-4
cdr3_aa: CASSFLPDSSGEELFF
cdr3_nt: TGTGCCAGCAGCTTTCTACCGGACTCTTCTGGGGAGGAGCTGTTTTTT

j_call: TRBJ1-5
d_call: TRBD1
clone_size: .
v_call: TRBV6-4
cdr3_aa: CASSPTGTLPQHF
cdr3_nt: TGTGCCAGCAGCCCGACAGGGACCTTGCCCCAGCATTTT

j_call: TRBJ1-5
d_call: .
clone_size: .
v_call: TRBV7-2
cdr3_aa: CASSLAGGPGNQPQHF
cdr3_nt: TGTGCCAGCAGCTTAGCGGGGGGGCCGGGGAATCAGCCCCAGCATTTT

j_call: TRBJ2-1
d_call: TRBD2
clone_size: .
v_call: TRBV27
cdr3_aa: CASSFSLAGGREQFF
cdr3_nt: TGTGCCAGCAGTTTTAGTCTAGCGGGAGGGCGTGAGCAGTTCTTC

j_call: TRBJ2-3
d_call: TRBD1
clone_size: few
v_call: TRBV5-1
cdr3_aa: CASSPTSGTGSADTQYF
cdr3_nt: TGCGCCAGCAGCCCAACTTCCGGGACAGGGAGCGCAGATACGCAGTATTTT

j_call: TRBJ2-1
d_call: TRBD2
clone_size: .
v_call: TRBV20-1
cdr3_aa: CSGASGGEQFF
cdr3_nt: TGCAGTGGGGCTAGCGGGGGTGAGCAGTTCTTC

j_call: TRBJ2-7
d_call: TRBD1
clone_size: .
v_call: TRBV5-1
cdr3_aa: CASGRDSSSEQYF
cdr3_nt: TGCGCCAGCGGCCGGGACAGTTCCTCCGAGCAGTACTTC

j_call: TRBJ2-5
d_call: TRBD1
clone_size: .
v_call: TRBV30
cdr3_aa: CAWSPGQVFETQYF
cdr3_nt: TGTGCCTGGAGCCCGGGACAGGTTTTCGAGACCCAGTACTTC

j_call: TRBJ2-5
d_call: .
clone_size: once
v_call: TRBV11-2
cdr3_aa: CASSFRGIRQETQYF
cdr3_nt: TGTGCCAGCAGCTTCAGGGGAATTCGGCAAGAGACCCAGTACTTC

j_call: TRBJ2-2
d_call: TRBD2
clone_size: .
v_call: TRBV7-9
cdr3_aa: CASRPPLGLAGGFTGELFF
cdr3_nt: TGTGCCAGCAGACCCCCCCTCGGGCTAGCGGGGGGATTCACCGGGGAGCTGTTTTTT

j_call: TRBJ1-6
d_call: TRBD1
clone_size: .
v_call: TRBV5-4
cdr3_aa: CASSLQGQGYSPLHF
cdr3_nt: TGTGCCAGCAGCTTACAGGGACAGGGGTACTCACCCCTCCACTTT

j_call: TRBJ1-2
d_call: TRBD1
clone_size: few
v_call: TRBV11-3
cdr3_aa: CASSHRDRARGYTF
cdr3_nt: TGTGCCAGCAGCCACCGGGACAGGGCGAGAGGCTACACCTTC

j_call: TRBJ2-3
d_call: .
clone_size: .
v_call: TRBV10-3
cdr3_aa: CAISEGWGRRTDTQYF
cdr3_nt: TGTGCCATCAGTGAGGGGTGGGGGCGGAGGACAGATACGCAGTATTTT